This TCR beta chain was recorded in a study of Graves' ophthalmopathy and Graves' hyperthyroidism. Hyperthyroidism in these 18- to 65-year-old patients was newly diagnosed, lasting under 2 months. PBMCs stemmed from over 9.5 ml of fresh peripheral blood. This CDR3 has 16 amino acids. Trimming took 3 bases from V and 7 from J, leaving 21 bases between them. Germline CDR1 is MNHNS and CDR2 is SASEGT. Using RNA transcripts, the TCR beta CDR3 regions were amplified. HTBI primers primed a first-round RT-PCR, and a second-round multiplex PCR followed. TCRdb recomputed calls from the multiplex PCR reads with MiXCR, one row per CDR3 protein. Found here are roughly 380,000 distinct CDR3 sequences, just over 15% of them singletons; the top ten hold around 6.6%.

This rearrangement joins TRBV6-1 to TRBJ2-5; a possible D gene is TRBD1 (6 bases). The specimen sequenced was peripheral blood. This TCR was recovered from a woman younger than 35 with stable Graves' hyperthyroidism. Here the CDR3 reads CASSEDSLQETWTQYF. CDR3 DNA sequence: TGTGCCAGCAGTGAGGACAGCTTGCAAGAGACATGGACCCAGTACTTC.